These 19 T cell receptor beta chains were all obtained from the same sample, sequenced in a study of T-cell reconstitution after alpha-beta-depleted transplantation in children. As it was prepared, the TCRbeta library received unique molecular identifiers. Using its own MiXCR run on the PCR reads, TCRdb lists one record per CDR3 protein. Of about a million distinct CDR3 sequences detected, roughly 29% appear once; the ten largest clones hold about 28%. The specimen was PBMCs, mostly from graft donor cells, collected 360 days after TCRalphabeta/CD19-depleted stem cell transplant. Receptor source: a boy in the first two years of life who had a stem cell transplant for SCID, so the T cells may come from the graft donor.

The V gene is TRBV20-1, the J gene TRBJ2-3; maybe TRBD1 (7 bases). CDR1 and CDR2 (germline): DFQATT, SNEGSKA (reference sequence). There are 15 residues in the CDR3. The V gene lost 5 bases and the J gene lost 4 bases, with 19 bases spanning the gap. This CDR3 reads CSALSRGAWADTQYF. In nucleotides, the CDR3 is TGCAGTGCTCTTAGCAGGGGGGCATGGGCAGATACGCAGTATTTT.

The chain couples TRBV30 to TRBJ1-2; no reliable D call. CDR1 GTSNPN and CDR2 SVGIG come from the germline V gene (reference sequence). V was trimmed by 2 bases and J by 6 bases, leaving 7 bases between them. The CDR3 has 11 residues. The CDR3 DNA reads as TGTGCCTGGAGTCGCCGGAATGGCTACACCTTC. Amino acids: CAWSRRNGYTF.

The CDR3 is CASSSGALSYNEQFF. The DNA for the CDR3 is TGTGCCAGCAGCTCGGGGGCCCTATCCTACAATGAGCAGTTCTTC. The chain joins TRBV27 to TRBJ2-1, with D perhaps TRBD1 or TRBD2 (6 bases each). The germline V and J ends were trimmed by 6 bases and 1 base, with 13 bases remaining between them. Germline V gives CDR1 MNHEY, CDR2 SMNVEV (reference sequence). CDR3 length: 15 residues.

The V and J genes are TRBV20-1 and TRBJ1-1; the D gene is possibly TRBD1 (5 bases). The CDR3 covers 13 residues. The V gene's germline CDR1 is DFQATT and CDR2 SNEGSKA (reference sequence). Trimming took off 1 base at V and 1 base at J, with 7 bases between the two ends. This CDR3 is CSARGQSNTEAFF. Here the CDR3 DNA reads TGCAGTGCTAGAGGACAGTCGAACACTGAAGCTTTCTTT.

The rearrangement joins TRBV27 to TRBJ1-1; 10 bases are shared with TRBD1. The CDR3 totals 16 residues. Germline V lookup: CDR1 MNHEY, CDR2 SMNVEV (reference sequence). Germline trimming cut 6 bases from V and 0 bases from J; bases unmatched to any gene: 7. Here the CDR3 DNA reads TGTGCCAGCAGGAACCGGGACAGGGGCCTGAACACTGAAGCTTTCTTT. Protein: CASRNRDRGLNTEAFF.

The rearrangement links TRBV20-1 to TRBJ1-1; D not certain. V shed 6 bases and J shed 0 bases, with 11 bases lying between them. The CDR3 covers 13 residues. Germline CDR1 is DFQATT and CDR2 is SNEGSKA (reference sequence). CDR3 sequence reads: CSAGHSLNTEAFF. In DNA, the CDR3 is TGCAGTGCCGGCCATTCCCTGAACACTGAAGCTTTCTTT.

The chain combines TRBV15 with TRBJ2-7; D is unresolved. This CDR3 is 13 amino acids long. Deletions cut 8 bases from V and 3 bases from J, with 14 bases between. Per the germline V gene, CDR1 is LNHNV and CDR2 is YYDKDF (reference sequence). The CDR3 DNA sequence: TGTGCCACCCGTTCTTTTGCCGGCTACGAGCAGTACTTC. Encoded protein: CATRSFAGYEQYF.

The chain employs TRBV15 and TRBJ1-4; D gene ambiguous. This CDR3 has 20 amino acids. Trimming cost V 5 bases and J 4 bases, with 29 bases left between them. Per germline, CDR1 LNHNV and CDR2 YYDKDF (reference sequence). CDR3 DNA sequence: TGTGCCACCAGCCCCGTCTCCACCATATACAGCAGCGCGCGTAATGAAAAACTGTTTTTT. Translated, it gives CATSPVSTIYSSARNEKLFF.

This clonotype has only a few counts. This chain joins TRBV3-1 and TRBJ1-1; 7 bases are shared with TRBD1. V shed 0 bases and J 1 base; nucleotides not matched to a gene: 11. This CDR3 spans 18 amino acids. Germline V gene lookup returns CDR1 LGHDT and CDR2 YNNKEL (reference sequence). Here the CDR3 DNA reads TGTGCCAGCAGCCAAGAAGGCGGGAGGGGGCGAAGGAACACTGAAGCTTTCTTT. It specifies CASSQEGGRGRRNTEAFF.

This clonotype was counted a few times. The chain is built from TRBV20-1 and TRBJ1-1, with a weak D call TRBD1 (5 bases). The CDR3 is 11 amino acids. Germline CDR1 DFQATT, CDR2 SNEGSKA (reference sequence). V lost 4 bases and J lost 9, with 12 bases in between. CDR3 residues: CSAIYRRQAFF. As DNA, the CDR3 is TGCAGTGCTATTTACAGGAGGCAAGCTTTCTTT.

This chain links TRBV4-1 with TRBJ2-5; TRBD2 is a possible D gene (7 bases). V lost 0 bases and J lost 5, with 16 bases in between. Per the germline V gene, CDR1 is MGHRA and CDR2 is YSYEKL. CDR3 length equals 16 residues. CDR3 DNA: TGCGCCAGCAGCCAAGACGGAGGGGGGGCGCGGGAGACCCAGTACTTC. Translating gives CASSQDGGGARETQYF.

Many counts were recorded for this clonotype. At one end the junction does not follow the germline gene, possibly because of a read error. The genes are TRBV5-1 and TRBJ2-7, with 8 bases identical to TRBD2. CDR3 length: 14 amino acids. CDR1 SGHRS and CDR2 YFSETQ come from the germline V gene. CDR3 protein: CASSLAGSPYEQYF. CDR3 DNA sequence: TGTGCCAGCAGCTTAGCGGGGAGTCCCTACGAGCAGTACTTC. The whole variable domain, remainder taken from reference TRBV5-1 and TRBJ2-7, is KAGVTQTPRYLIKTRGQQVTLSCSPISGHRSVSWYQQTPGQGLQFLFEYFSETQRNKGNFPGRFSGRQFSNSRSEMNVSTLELGDSALYLCASSLAGSPYEQYFGPGTRLTVT.

In nucleotides, the CDR3 is TGTGCCAGCAGCCAATATGGTAGCACCGGGGAGCTGTTTTTT. It yields the protein CASSQYGSTGELFF. V is TRBV3-1 and J is TRBJ2-2; D remains ambiguous. V shed 2 bases and J shed 4 bases, with 8 bases lying between them. CDR3 length equals 14 residues. The germline V gene has CDR1 LGHDT and CDR2 YNNKEL (reference sequence).

The chain recombines TRBV10-3 with TRBJ2-7, with a possible D match to TRBD1 (6 bases). In germline, CDR1 is ENHRY, CDR2 SYGVKD. This CDR3 is 12 amino acids long. V lost 4 bases and J lost 2, with 6 bases in between. The CDR3 reads CAISGTAYEQYF. CDR3 DNA: TGTGCCATCAGTGGGACAGCCTACGAGCAGTACTTC.

This clonotype occurred a few times. The genes are TRBV5-1 and TRBJ2-1, with TRBD2 matching 15 bases. CDR1 is SGHRS and CDR2 is YFSETQ in the germline V gene. After removal of 4 bases from V and 8 bases from J, the junction contained 4 bases not matched to a gene. This CDR3 is 15 amino acids long. CDR3 protein: CASSPGTSGGYEQFF. The DNA of the CDR3 is TGCGCCAGCAGCCCCGGGACTAGCGGGGGGTATGAGCAGTTCTTC.

This clonotype has a handful of counts. The rearrangement joins TRBV18 to TRBJ2-5, with no clear D. This CDR3 has 13 residues. V was shortened by 2 bases and J by 1 base, with 5 bases between the two germline ends. Germline-derived CDR1 and CDR2 are KGHSH and LQKENI. The CDR3: CASSPFGQETQYF. The CDR3 DNA reads TGTGCCAGCTCACCATTTGGCCAAGAGACCCAGTACTTC.

This clonotype was found a few times. This sequence joins TRBV27 and TRBJ1-1; maybe TRBD1 (5 bases). The length of the CDR3 is 16 residues. Germline-derived CDR1 and CDR2 are MNHEY and SMNVEV (reference sequence). V lost 2 bases and J 4 bases, leaving 17 bases between the germline ends. CDR3 sequence: CASSLVHGAGSTEAFF. Here the CDR3 DNA reads TGTGCCAGCAGTTTAGTACACGGGGCGGGAAGCACTGAAGCTTTCTTT.

This clonotype was counted only a few times. The chain uses TRBV7-3 and TRBJ1-3; D remains unclear. Germline V CDR1 and CDR2: SGHTA, FQGTGA. The CDR3 is made up of 14 amino acids. The ends were cut back, 5 bases at V and 4 bases at J, with 12 bases in the middle. The CDR3 protein is CASSTERPGNTIYF. CDR3 DNA: TGTGCCAGCAGCACGGAAAGGCCAGGAAACACCATATATTTT. Combining the CDR3 with reference TRBV7-3 and TRBJ1-3 gives the whole variable domain GAGVSQTPSNKVTEKGKYVELRCDPISGHTALYWYRQSLGQGPEFLIYFQGTGAADDSGLPNDRFFAVRPEGSVSTLKIQRTERGDSAVYLCASSTERPGNTIYFGEGSWLTVV.

This clonotype was seen a handful of times. V and J are TRBV20-1 and TRBJ1-4; 8 positions match TRBD1. CDR3 size: 15 residues. The germline V gene has CDR1 DFQATT and CDR2 SNEGSKA (reference sequence). V shed 3 bases and J 7 bases; nucleotides not matched to a gene: 10. CDR3 sequence (DNA): TGCAGTGCTAGCGCTCCAGGGGGCAGAGGTGAAAAACTGTTTTTT. Translated, it gives CSASAPGGRGEKLFF.